The next 25 T cell receptor beta chains were all read from a single sample in a study of cytomegalovirus exposure and HLA in healthy donors (dated by TCRdb to the late 2010s). The library was prepared using the immunoSEQ multiplex PCR assay. For the multiplex PCR, a mixture combining 60 forward primers for TCR Vbeta segments and 13 reverse primers for TCR Jbeta segments was used. TCRdb carries this immuneACCESS record with in-frame sequences only. Its versions omit some clonotypes, under half of them owing to an unresolved V gene in the studies checked, with the rest unexplained. Across this sample there are under 150,000 clones, with roughly 80% seen only once. 5.4% of the sample goes to the ten largest clones. The sample taken for sequencing was PBMCs. Every receptor here comes from a woman between 25 and 40 years old in good health and CMV-seropositive.

The chain combines TRBV19 with TRBJ1-5; the D gene is possibly TRBD1 (5 bases). This CDR3 has 15 residues. Trimming stripped 1 base from V and 7 bases from J, with 14 bases between. Germline CDR1 LNHDA, CDR2 SQIVND (reference sequence). The CDR3 nucleotides read TGTGCCAGTAGTATAGCCAACCAGGGCCACCAGCCCCAGCATTTT. As protein: CASSIANQGHQPQHF.

The chain is built from TRBV7-2 and TRBJ1-1, with D possibly being TRBD1 (5 bases). This CDR3 region has 14 residues. Germline CDR1 reads SGHTA; CDR2 reads FQGNSA. V was clipped by 7 bases and J by 1 base, with 13 bases between them. In DNA form, the CDR3 reads TGTGCCAGCAAAACTGGGGCCCCGAACACTGAAGCTTTCTTT. Its translation is CASKTGAPNTEAFF.

The rearrangement joins TRBV5-1 to TRBJ2-1; the match to TRBD1 covers 7 bases. With 0 bases clipped from V and 6 bases from J, the junction kept 6 bases outside the gene matches. This CDR3 has 15 amino acids. The germline V gene encodes CDR1 SGHRS and CDR2 YFSETQ. For the CDR3, the DNA is TGCGCCAGCAGCTTGGCCTCGACAGGGTCCAATGAGCAGTTCTTC. Translating gives CASSLASTGSNEQFF.

V gene TRBV2 combines with J gene TRBJ1-6; possibly TRBD1 for D (6 bases). Germline V gives CDR1 SNHLY, CDR2 FYNNEI. V lost 4 bases to trimming and J lost 3 bases, with 10 bases between them. The CDR3 runs 15 residues. This chain's CDR3 is CASSGDTFYNSPLHF. CDR3 bases: TGTGCCAGCAGTGGGGACACGTTCTATAATTCACCCCTCCACTTT.

V usage is TRBV4-1 and J usage is TRBJ1-1; no firm D call. The V end lost 9 bases, the J end lost 1 base, and 15 bases lay between the germline ends. Per the germline V gene, CDR1 is MGHRA and CDR2 is YSYEKL. This CDR3 is built from 14 residues. CDR3 region: CASRGPLTNTEAFF. The DNA for the CDR3 is TGCGCCAGTCGAGGTCCCTTAACGAACACTGAAGCTTTCTTT.

This rearrangement joins TRBV9 to TRBJ1-5; the D gene is possibly TRBD1 (5 bases). The V end was cut by 0 bases, the J end by 1 base, with 11 bases between. CDR1 and CDR2 (germline): SGDLS, YYNGEE. The CDR3 runs to 16 residues. CDR3 in DNA: TGTGCCAGCAGCGTAGATGGGGCGCGGAGCAATCAGCCCCAGCATTTT. This gives the protein CASSVDGARSNQPQHF.

The chain is built from TRBV5-6 and TRBJ2-7, with D perhaps matching TRBD2 (5 bases). V was trimmed by 6 bases and J by 7 bases, leaving 23 bases between them. Germline CDR1 SGHDT, CDR2 YYEEEE. This CDR3 spans 15 amino acids. The CDR3 DNA reads as TGTGCCAGCATACTCACCGGGATCAATAAAGGGGAGCAGTACTTC. Residues: CASILTGINKGEQYF.

The chain couples TRBV9 to TRBJ2-1, with D possibly matching TRBD2 (6 bases). V lost 3 bases, J lost 2 bases, and 12 bases lay in between. In germline, CDR1 is SGDLS, CDR2 YYNGEE. There are 15 residues in the CDR3. The CDR3 spells CASSAGTSPYNEQFF. In nucleotides, the CDR3 is TGTGCCAGCAGCGCCGGGACTTCCCCCTACAATGAGCAGTTCTTC. Together with reference TRBV9 and TRBJ2-1, the CDR3 gives the full variable domain: DSGVTQTPKHLITATGQRVTLRCSPRSGDLSVYWYQQSLDQGLQFLIQYYNGEERAKGNILERFSAQQFPDLHSELNLSSLELGDSALYFCASSAGTSPYNEQFFGPGTRLTVL.

This rearrangement joins TRBV27 to TRBJ2-5; D may be TRBD1 (6 bases). The V gene lost 2 bases and the J gene lost 2 bases, with 12 bases spanning the gap. Germline CDR1 MNHEY, CDR2 SMNVEV (reference sequence). The CDR3 covers 15 residues. CDR3 region: CASSLRTAPQETQYF. The CDR3 DNA follows: TGTGCCAGCAGTTTAAGGACAGCCCCTCAAGAGACCCAGTACTTC.

DNA of the CDR3: TGTGCCAGCAGGATGGGACAGGGGGAGCGCCAGCATTTT. Translated, it gives CASRMGQGERQHF. V usage is TRBV25-1 and J usage is TRBJ1-5; the match to TRBD1 covers 11 bases. V dropped 6 bases and J dropped 12; count of bases not matched to a gene: 7. Germline-derived CDR1 and CDR2 are MGHDK and SYGVNS. The length of the CDR3 is 13 residues.

The chain is built from TRBV7-4 and TRBJ2-7; 8 bases match TRBD2. CDR1 and CDR2 from the germline V gene are SGHVT and SQSDAQ. There are 12 residues in the CDR3. The CDR3 sequence is CVSTGGPYEQYF. The DNA for the CDR3 is TGTGTAAGTACGGGGGGGCCCTACGAGCAGTACTTC.

This clone was seen a single time. J is TRBJ2-4 and V is TRBV4-1; 8 bases align to TRBD2. The CDR3 totals 18 residues. Germline values: CDR1 MGHRA, CDR2 YSYEKL. V was pared by 5 bases and J by 0 bases, with 12 bases of the junction left unmatched. CDR3 DNA: TGCGCCAGCAGCTCCGGGGGAGCGGGGGCTTTAGCCAAAAACATTCAGTACTTC. Its translation: CASSSGGAGALAKNIQYF.

V usage is TRBV5-1 and J usage is TRBJ1-5, with 8 nucleotides matching TRBD1. The V segment lost 4 bases and the J segment 9 bases; nucleotides outside the gene matches: 18. CDR3 length: 17 residues. Looked up from germline, CDR1 is SGHRS and CDR2 is YFSETQ. Here the CDR3 DNA reads TGCGCCAGCAGCCCACTCCGACAGGGGTTTGGGCCCAGGCCCCAGCATTTT. Translation: CASSPLRQGFGPRPQHF.

The chain joins TRBV5-6 to TRBJ1-1; 10 nucleotides align to TRBD1. Germline loops: CDR1 SGHDT, CDR2 YYEEEE. This CDR3 spans 18 amino acids. The V and J ends lost 0 bases and 4 bases, in that order; junction bases with no gene match: 12. This chain's CDR3 is CASSLVTDRGRVSTEAFF. The CDR3 DNA sequence: TGTGCCAGCAGCTTGGTTACAGACAGGGGGCGGGTAAGCACTGAAGCTTTCTTT. Looking up the rest from reference TRBV5-6 and TRBJ1-1 gives the full variable domain: DAGVTQSPTHLIKTRGQQVTLRCSPKSGHDTVSWYQQALGQGPQFIFQYYEEEERQRGNFPDRFSGHQFPNYSSELNVNALLLGDSALYLCASSLVTDRGRVSTEAFFGQGTRLTVV.

This chain connects TRBV5-1 to TRBJ1-3, with a weak D call TRBD1 (5 bases). V lost 3 bases and J 3 bases, leaving 13 bases between the germline ends. The germline CDR1 and CDR2 sequences are SGHRS and YFSETQ. The CDR3 has 15 amino acids. The chain's CDR3 is CASSYSATGGNTIYF. The CDR3 nucleotides are TGCGCCAGCAGCTATTCTGCCACAGGTGGAAACACCATATATTTT.

The V gene is TRBV7-6, the J gene TRBJ2-7; D not certain. The CDR3 has 13 amino acids. Germline V CDR1 and CDR2: SGHVS, FNYEAQ. Trimming shortened V by 4 bases and J by 9 bases, and 16 bases separated the two germline ends. CDR3 DNA: TGTGCCAGCAGCTCCGATTTGCGGATGGGGCAGTACTTC. This encodes CASSSDLRMGQYF.

This clone was recorded once. The gene calls are TRBV10-3 and TRBJ2-7, with 11 bases aligning to TRBD1. V lost 4 bases and J lost 7; bases outside the gene matches: 6. The CDR3 length is 14 residues. Germline V gene lookup returns CDR1 ENHRY and CDR2 SYGVKD. The DNA for the CDR3 is TGTGCCATCAGTGTTCGGACAGGGGGCGAAGAGCAGTACTTC. Its protein is CAISVRTGGEEQYF.

The J gene is TRBJ2-7, the V gene TRBV27, with D uncertain. The CDR3 runs 13 residues. The germline gives CDR1 MNHEY, CDR2 SMNVEV (reference sequence). V was pared by 6 bases and J by 3 bases, with 12 bases between. The DNA of the CDR3 is TGTGCCAGCAGGCAGGAACCATACTACGAGCAGTACTTC. Translating gives CASRQEPYYEQYF.

The rearrangement uses TRBV7-8 and TRBJ1-1; D gene uncertain. V dropped 5 bases and J dropped 0 bases, with 13 bases sitting between them. Germline CDR1 is SGHVS and CDR2 is FQNEAQ. The CDR3 has 15 amino acids. The DNA of the CDR3 is TGTGCCAGCAGCACCCTAGGAATCATGAACACTGAAGCTTTCTTT. Protein: CASSTLGIMNTEAFF.

This clone has only one observation. The chain couples TRBV30 to TRBJ2-3; maybe TRBD1 (6 bases). The CDR3 is made up of 10 amino acids. V was trimmed by 1 base and J by 11 bases, leaving 7 bases between them. The germline CDR1 and CDR2 sequences are GTSNPN and SVGIG (reference sequence). CDR3 DNA: TGTGCCTGGAGTGGACAGGAGCAGTATTTT. Translation: CAWSGQEQYF. Looking up the rest from reference TRBV30 and TRBJ2-3 gives the full variable domain: SQTIHQWPATLVQPVGSPLSLECTVEGTSNPNLYWYRQAAGRGLQLLFYSVGIGQISSEVPQNLSASRPQDRQFILSSKKLLLSDSGFYLCAWSGQEQYFGPGTRLTVL.

The chain uses TRBV4-1 and TRBJ1-6; D gene ambiguous. CDR3 length: 14 residues. The germline V gene encodes CDR1 MGHRA and CDR2 YSYEKL. The V end lost 2 bases, the J end lost 8 bases, and 10 bases lay between the germline ends. CDR3 in DNA: TGCGCCAGCAGCCAACGTAGCGGAGATTCACCCCTCCACTTT. Translation: CASSQRSGDSPLHF.

The CDR3, as DNA: TGCGCCAGCAGCTTGAGGGGACAGGTGGAGTATGGCTACACCTTC. Protein: CASSLRGQVEYGYTF. The rearrangement links TRBV5-1 to TRBJ1-2; TRBD1 aligns across 8 bases. The J segment lost 5 bases and the V segment lost 1 base, leaving 7 bases of the junction unmatched. Germline V CDR1 and CDR2: SGHRS, YFSETQ. The CDR3 is 15 residues long.

The chain employs TRBV10-3 and TRBJ2-5, with TRBD2 matching 7 bases. The ends lost 8 bases at V and 2 bases at J; junction bases unmatched: 5. The CDR3 has 13 amino acids. Germline assignment: CDR1 ENHRY and CDR2 SYGVKD. The CDR3 DNA follows: TGTGCCATCTGCCGGGAGGCGCAAGAGACCCAGTACTTC. Amino acids: CAICREAQETQYF.

The V call is TRBV2, the J call TRBJ2-1, with TRBD1 matching 7 bases. Unmatched junction bases numbered 11, after V lost 7 bases and J lost 5 bases. This CDR3 is 15 amino acids long. Germline V gives CDR1 SNHLY, CDR2 FYNNEI. The CDR3 loop reads CASMGPGTADNEQFF. The CDR3 nucleotides read TGTGCCAGCATGGGACCCGGGACAGCTGACAATGAGCAGTTCTTC.

The rearrangement links TRBV6-1 to TRBJ1-3; tentatively, D is TRBD1 (5 bases). This CDR3 is 15 amino acids long. V lost 1 base, J lost 4 bases, and 11 bases lay in between. Germline loops: CDR1 MNHNS, CDR2 SASEGT. The CDR3 here is CASSEVGVAGNTIYF. In DNA form, the CDR3 reads TGTGCCAGCAGTGAAGTAGGGGTCGCCGGAAACACCATATATTTT.